The rows below give T cell receptor beta chains drawn from one sample of a study of regulatory T cells in long-lasting Graves disease. MiXCR was run by TCRdb on the multiplex PCR reads, yielding one entry per CDR3 protein. The table includes around 430,000 distinct CDR3 sequences, around a fifth detected once. This specimen was peripheral blood mononuclear cells (PBMCs), taken when the disease was refractory, from a patient treated with antithyroid drugs. The receptors stem from a female donor with Graves disease. CDR3s include the opening cysteine and the closing phenylalanine or tryptophan. D genes are given only for firm matches. Clone size, where shown, is once, few, many, or a class for clones that have expanded.

12 | NA | TRBJ2-7 | TRBV7-2 | NA | TGTGCCAGCAACTGGTCAGGGGCCGAGCAGTACTTC | CASNWSGAEQYF
15 | NA | TRBJ1-1 | TRBV11-2 | NA | TGTGCCAGCAGCTTCGGTATGAGCGGAGGTGCTGAAGCTTTCTTT | CASSFGMSGGAEAFF
13 | many | TRBJ1-2 | TRBV20-1 | NA | TGCAGTGTTGAGGGGGGGCGCGACTATGGCTACACCTTC | CSVEGGRDYGYTF
17 | few | TRBJ2-2 | TRBV24-1 | TRBD2 | TGTGCCACCAGTGATGAGGCACTAGCGCCGAACACCGGGGAGCTGTTTTTT | CATSDEALAPNTGELFF
14 | NA | TRBJ2-7 | TRBV16 | NA | TGTGCCAGCAGCCAATTACAGGGAAACTACGAGCAGTACTTC | CASSQLQGNYEQYF
17 | many | TRBJ2-7 | TRBV6-9 | NA | TGTGCCAGCAGTTACAATTTTCTGGGACGGAGGACCTACGAGCAGTACTTC | CASSYNFLGRRTYEQYF
12 | many | TRBJ1-2 | TRBV20-1 | TRBD1 | TGCAGTGCGGGTGACAGGGAGATAGGCTACACCTTC | CSAGDREIGYTF
15 | many | TRBJ2-5 | TRBV12-3/TRBV12-4 | NA | TGTGCCAGCACCCCAGGGGGGGGGGGGAAAGAGACCCAGTACTTC | CASTPGGGGKETQYF
14 | NA | TRBJ2-7 | TRBV9 | TRBD1 | TGTGCCAGCAGCCAAGCCGACAGGGTTTACGAGCAGTACTTC | CASSQADRVYEQYF
13 | few | TRBJ1-1 | TRBV6-1 | NA | TGTGCCAGCTCTAAGAGCTTTTTGGCTGAAGCTTTCTTT | CASSKSFLAEAFF
11 | NA | TRBJ1-1 | TRBV6-1 | NA | TGTGCCAGCAACGGGGTCACTGAAGCTTTCTTT | CASNGVTEAFF
13 | NA | TRBJ2-2 | TRBV11-2 | NA | TGTGCCAGCAGCTTAGATCGTGACGGGGAGCTGCTTTTT | CASSLDRDGELLF
15 | many | TRBJ2-7 | TRBV20-1 | TRBD1 | TGCAGTGCTAGAGAGGGACAGGCATATTCCTACGAGCAGTACTTC | CSAREGQAYSYEQYF
16 | many | TRBJ1-1 | TRBV29-1 | TRBD1 | TGCAGCGTTCGATACACCCCGGGACAGCTGAACACTGAAGCTTTCTTT | CSVRYTPGQLNTEAFF
17 | many | TRBJ2-5 | TRBV12-3/TRBV12-4 | TRBD1 | TGTGCCAGCAGTTTACGGTCCGGCGCGACAGGGCAGGGGACCCAGTACTTC | CASSLRSGATGQGTQYF
14 | NA | TRBJ2-7 | TRBV7-9 | TRBD2 | TGTGCCAGCAACTCCCGGGGGGGGACCTACGAGCAGTACTTC | CASNSRGGTYEQYF
13 | NA | TRBJ2-7 | TRBV29-1 | NA | TGCAGCGTTCTCAGCGGCACATCCTACGAGCAGTACTTC | CSVLSGTSYEQYF
15 | few | TRBJ2-5 | TRBV7-2 | TRBD2 | TGTGCCAGCAGCTCCTCGCGGGGGGCCCAAGAGACCCAGTACTTC | CASSSSRGAQETQYF
13 | many | TRBJ1-2 | TRBV11-2 | NA | TGTGCCAGCAGCTTAGACGGATACTATGGCTACACCTTC | CASSLDGYYGYTF
14 | NA | TRBJ1-2 | TRBV27 | NA | TGTGCCAGCAGTTTTTCCCCAGACAACTATGGCTACACCTTC | CASSFSPDNYGYTF
15 | NA | TRBJ2-3 | TRBV7-6 | NA | TGTGCCAGCACCCCAGAGGGCTGGGGGGCAGATACGCAGTATTTT | CASTPEGWGADTQYF
14 | few | TRBJ2-1 | TRBV7-6 | TRBD1 | TGTGCCAGCAGCTTAGGGACAGGGTACAATGAGCAGTTCTTC | CASSLGTGYNEQFF
15 | NA | TRBJ2-7 | TRBV13 | NA | TGTGCCAGCGGACGTAGGGTTTTAAGCTCCTACGAGCAGTACTTC | CASGRRVLSSYEQYF
14 | many | TRBJ2-7 | TRBV27 | NA | TGTGCCAGCAGTTTGGCGGGGCCTCGGGACGAGCAGTACTTC | CASSLAGPRDEQYF
15 | few | TRBJ2-7 | TRBV6-5 | NA | TGTGCCAGCAGTTACTCATCGGGGGCCACCTACGAGCAGTACTTC | CASSYSSGATYEQYF
14 | NA | TRBJ1-4 | TRBV15 | NA | TGTGCCACCAGCAGAGGACTGACTAATGAAAAACTGTTTTTT | CATSRGLTNEKLFF
13 | few | TRBJ1-5 | TRBV18 | NA | TGTGCCAGCTCACAGGGGGACAATCAGCCCCAGCATTTT | CASSQGDNQPQHF
15 | NA | TRBJ1-6 | TRBV6-1 | NA | TGTGCCTCCGGGGAGGGAGGCTCCTATAATTCACCCCTCCACTTT | CASGEGGSYNSPLHF
13 | NA | TRBJ2-1 | TRBV28 | NA | TGTGCCAGCAGTTTACCGAGACAAACAAGGGAGTTCTTC | CASSLPRQTREFF
14 | many | TRBJ1-2 | TRBV28 | TRBD1 | TGTGCCAGCAGTTACACACAGGGGTTATATGGCTACACCTTC | CASSYTQGLYGYTF
15 | NA | TRBJ2-2 | TRBV7-8 | TRBD1 | TGTGCCAGCAGACGACAGGGGACGGACACCGGGGAGCTGTTTTTT | CASRRQGTDTGELFF
11 | few | TRBJ2-7 | TRBV29-1 | NA | TGCAGCGTTGCCGGGCAAGGGGAGCAGTACTTC | CSVAGQGEQYF